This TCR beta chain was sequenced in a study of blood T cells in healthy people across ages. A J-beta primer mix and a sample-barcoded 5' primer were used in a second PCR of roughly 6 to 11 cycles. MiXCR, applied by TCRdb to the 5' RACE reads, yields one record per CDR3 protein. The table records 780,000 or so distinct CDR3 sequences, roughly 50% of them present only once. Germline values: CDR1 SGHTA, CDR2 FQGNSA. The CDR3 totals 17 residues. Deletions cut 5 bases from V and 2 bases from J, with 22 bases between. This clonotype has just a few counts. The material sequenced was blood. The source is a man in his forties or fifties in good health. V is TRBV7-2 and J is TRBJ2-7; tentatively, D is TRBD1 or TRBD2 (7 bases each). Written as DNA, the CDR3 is TGTGCCAGCAGCCAGCGGGACAGCCTCTATTTGACCTACGAGCAGTACTTC. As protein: CASSQRDSLYLTYEQYF.